This TCR beta chain was retrieved from a study of T cells in Graves' hyperthyroidism and ophthalmopathy. An absence of ophthalmopathy progression within 18 months meant stable Graves' hyperthyroidism. The CDR3 extends over 20 amino acids. In germline, CDR1 is MGHRA, CDR2 YSYEKL. The TCR beta CDR3 regions underwent amplification using RNA transcripts as the source. The TCR CDR3 was amplified in a first-round RT-PCR using the HTBI primer set. TCRdb called the multiplex PCR reads again in MiXCR, with one record for every CDR3 protein. The sample has fewer than 110,000 distinct CDR3 sequences, around a sixth seen once; the top ten hold 40% to 50%. A note on this clonotype: This could be a read error, since a much larger clone is one nucleotide away.

This rearrangement joins TRBV4-1 to TRBJ2-7, with TRBD2 matching 13 bases. The J call may be faulty, since TRBJ2-1 better matches the DNA end. The sequenced sample was blood. This TCR was sampled from a woman aged 50 to 60 with Graves' hyperthyroidism. The CDR3 DNA is TGCGCCAGCAGCCAAGAAGTTAGTGGACGGACTAGCGGGAGCTCCTACGAGCAGTTCTTC. As protein: CASSQEVSGRTSGSSYEQFF.